Shown below are 19 T cell receptor beta chains from a single sample sequenced in a study of CD8 T cells in Susac syndrome. Roughly 0.45 to 1 ug RNA was reverse transcribed with random hexamers. Using its own MiXCR run on the immunoSEQ multiplex PCR reads, TCRdb lists one record per CDR3 protein. This table holds roughly 44,000 distinct CDR3 sequences, more than 85% found once. Sequenced sample: CD8+ T cells from PBMCs. These receptor sequences come from a human donor in good health.

This clonotype has only one observation. The chain combines TRBV11-2 with TRBJ2-3; perhaps TRBD2 as D (5 bases). The CDR3 runs to 15 residues. V lost 1 base and J lost 6, with 14 bases in between. Germline-derived CDR1 and CDR2 are SGHAT and FQNNGV. This chain's CDR3 is CASSLVRNSGDTQYF. The CDR3 bases are TGTGCCAGCAGCTTAGTCCGGAACAGCGGTGATACGCAGTATTTT.

The chain has TRBV9 and TRBJ2-2; 11 bases match TRBD2. Germline CDR1 reads SGDLS; CDR2 reads YYNGEE. Trimming cost V 3 bases and J 5 bases; bases outside gene matches: 6. The CDR3 consists of 16 residues. CDR3 amino acids: CASSGLAGGGTGELFF. CDR3 nucleotide sequence: TGTGCCAGCAGCGGCCTAGCGGGAGGCGGTACCGGGGAGCTGTTTTTT.

This clonotype came up once. This chain connects TRBV5-6 to TRBJ1-1; D not resolved. V lost 1 base to trimming and J lost 5 bases, with 6 bases between them. Germline V lookup: CDR1 SGHDT, CDR2 YYEEEE. This CDR3 region has 12 residues. The CDR3 DNA reads TGTGCCAGCAGCTTGTCCATTACTGAAGCTTTCTTT. Protein product: CASSLSITEAFF.

The rearrangement joins TRBV27 to TRBJ1-1; 9 bases map to TRBD1. In germline, CDR1 is MNHEY, CDR2 SMNVEV (reference sequence). The CDR3 sequence is 15 residues long. Trimming took 6 bases from V and 10 from J; bases not matched to a gene: 15. CDR3 sequence (DNA): TGTGCCAGCAGGACAAACCGGGACAGGGACGGGCGAGCTTTCTTT. This gives the protein CASRTNRDRDGRAFF.

The rearrangement links TRBV18 to TRBJ2-5, with D hard to call. V gave up 2 bases and J gave up 0 bases, with 10 bases separating them. In germline, CDR1 is KGHSH, CDR2 LQKENI. The CDR3 length is 15 residues. The CDR3 sequence: CASSPVEADQETQYF. The CDR3 DNA reads TGTGCCAGCTCACCAGTAGAGGCGGACCAAGAGACCCAGTACTTC.

The rearrangement links TRBV7-9 to TRBJ1-2; D ambiguous. Trimming pared 4 bases from V and 4 bases from J, leaving 10 bases between. CDR3 size: 13 residues. Germline CDR1 is SEHNR and CDR2 is FQNEAQ (reference sequence). CDR3 residues: CASSSGSLYGYTF. CDR3 DNA sequence: TGTGCCAGCAGCTCCGGGTCCCTCTATGGCTACACCTTC.

In this sample, this clonotype turned up once. The J gene is TRBJ1-2, the V gene TRBV9; D is uncertain. V lost 3 bases, J lost 3 bases, and 3 bases lay in between. Germline CDR1 and CDR2: SGDLS and YYNGEE. The CDR3 is 11 residues long. DNA of the CDR3: TGTGCCAGCAGCGATTACTATGGCTACACCTTC. Protein: CASSDYYGYTF.

This rearrangement joins TRBV12-3 or TRBV12-4 to TRBJ1-5; the D is unclear. The germline V and J ends were trimmed by 0 bases and 6 bases, with 12 bases remaining between them. CDR3 length: 15 residues. CDR3 protein: CASSLARGIGQPQHF. The DNA of the CDR3 is TGTGCCAGCAGTTTAGCGAGAGGGATAGGTCAGCCCCAGCATTTT.

This clonotype was recorded a few times. V gene TRBV7-9 combines with J gene TRBJ2-7; 7 positions agree with TRBD1. The trim removed 4 bases at V and 5 bases at J, leaving 8 bases unmatched. This CDR3 is 14 amino acids long. Germline CDR1 and CDR2: SEHNR and FQNEAQ (reference sequence). CDR3 sequence reads: CASSYTGDRDEQYF. The DNA for the CDR3 is TGTGCCAGCAGCTATACCGGGGACAGAGACGAGCAGTACTTC.

The chain has TRBV7-9 and TRBJ2-1; D is unclear. From germline, CDR1 is SEHNR and CDR2 FQNEAQ (reference sequence). Between the trimmed V and J ends, which lost 4 bases and 4 bases, there was a span of 14 bases. The CDR3 contains 15 residues. The CDR3 reads CASSSPLGSYNEQFF. As DNA, the CDR3 is TGTGCCAGCAGCTCCCCCCTCGGGTCATACAATGAGCAGTTCTTC.

This clonotype occurred once. V is TRBV18 and J is TRBJ2-2, with 10 bases identical to TRBD2. Trimming cost V 4 bases and J 6 bases; bases outside gene matches: 5. The CDR3 totals 15 residues. Germline lookup yields CDR1 KGHSH and CDR2 LQKENI. The CDR3 DNA sequence: TGTGCCAGCTCACGGGCTAGCGGGAGTTCCGGGGAGCTGTTTTTT. It specifies CASSRASGSSGELFF.

V gene TRBV15 combines with J gene TRBJ2-5, with 7 bases aligning to TRBD1. V trimming: 3 bases; J trimming: 5 bases; junction bases outside the gene matches: 6. The CDR3 sequence is 14 residues long. Germline lookup yields CDR1 LNHNV and CDR2 YYDKDF (reference sequence). DNA of the CDR3: TGTGCCACCAGCAGCTTACAGGGGATGGAGACCCAGTACTTC. It codes for CATSSLQGMETQYF.

The chain uses TRBV9 and TRBJ2-3; D uncertain. This CDR3 is built from 15 residues. CDR1 and CDR2 from the germline V gene are SGDLS and YYNGEE. V shed 3 bases and J shed 8 bases, with 19 bases lying between them. The CDR3 nucleotides are TGTGCCAGCAGCGATGACTTACTTACAGATGTTACGCAGTATTTT. Translating gives CASSDDLLTDVTQYF. Full variable domain (rest looked up from reference TRBV9 and TRBJ2-3): DSGVTQTPKHLITATGQRVTLRCSPRSGDLSVYWYQQSLDQGLQFLIQYYNGEERAKGNILERFSAQQFPDLHSELNLSSLELGDSALYFCASSDDLLTDVTQYFGPGTRLTVL.

The gene calls are TRBV25-1 and TRBJ1-5; a weak D match, TRBD1 (6 bases). Germline V gives CDR1 MGHDK, CDR2 SYGVNS. The length of the CDR3 is 14 residues. V dropped 3 bases and J dropped 4 bases, with 10 bases sitting between them. CDR3 protein: CASSEGAGNQPQHF. In DNA, the CDR3 is TGTGCCAGCAGTGAGGGGGCGGGTAATCAGCCCCAGCATTTT.

The rearrangement links TRBV27 to TRBJ2-7, with a possible D match to TRBD2 (5 bases). V was trimmed by 6 bases and J by 0 bases, leaving 15 bases between them. The CDR3 extends over 15 amino acids. Germline V CDR1 and CDR2: MNHEY, SMNVEV (reference sequence). CDR3 region: CASRPQGSSSYEQYF. The CDR3 DNA sequence: TGTGCCAGCAGGCCACAAGGGAGCAGCTCCTACGAGCAGTACTTC.

J is TRBJ1-5 and V is TRBV12-3 or TRBV12-4, with D possibly matching TRBD1 (5 bases). V was trimmed by 3 bases and J by 5 bases, leaving 14 bases between them. The CDR3 extends over 15 amino acids. For the CDR3, the DNA is TGTGCCAGCAGTTTGCGGGGCGGTTGGGATCAGCCCCAGCATTTT. It codes for CASSLRGGWDQPQHF.

V gene TRBV2 combines with J gene TRBJ1-1; a weak D match, TRBD1 (5 bases). Per the germline V gene, CDR1 is SNHLY and CDR2 is FYNNEI. Trimming stripped 1 base from V and 6 bases from J, with 9 bases between. The CDR3 is 13 residues long. In DNA form, the CDR3 reads TGTGCCAGCAGTGAAGAGGGGATCGCTGAAGCTTTCTTT. The encoded protein is CASSEEGIAEAFF.

The chain is built from TRBV28 and TRBJ2-5; D call uncertain. With 3 bases removed from V and 2 bases from J, the gap between germline ends came to 10 bases. The germline gives CDR1 MDHEN, CDR2 SYDVKM. The CDR3 is 14 amino acids. CDR3 DNA sequence: TGTGCCAGCAGTTTGAGGCCATTGCAAGAGACCCAGTACTTC. Protein sequence: CASSLRPLQETQYF.

The rearrangement joins TRBV5-1 to TRBJ1-1; the D is unclear. Germline CDR1 reads SGHRS; CDR2 reads YFSETQ. There are 13 residues in the CDR3. Trimming shortened V by 2 bases and J by 3 bases, and 8 bases separated the two germline ends. The CDR3 sequence: CASSFLTDTEAFF. CDR3 nucleotides: TGCGCCAGCAGCTTCCTGACGGACACTGAAGCTTTCTTT.